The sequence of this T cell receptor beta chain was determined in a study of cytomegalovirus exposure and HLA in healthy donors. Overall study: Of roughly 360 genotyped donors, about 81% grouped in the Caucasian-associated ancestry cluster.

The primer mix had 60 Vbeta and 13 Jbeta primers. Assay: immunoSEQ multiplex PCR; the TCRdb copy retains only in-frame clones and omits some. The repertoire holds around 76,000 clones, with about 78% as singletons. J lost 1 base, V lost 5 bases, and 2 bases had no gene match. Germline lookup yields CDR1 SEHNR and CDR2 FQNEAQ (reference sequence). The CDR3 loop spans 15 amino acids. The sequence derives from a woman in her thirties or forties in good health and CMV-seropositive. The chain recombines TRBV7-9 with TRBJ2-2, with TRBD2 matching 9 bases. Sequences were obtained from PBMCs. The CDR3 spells CASSNSGGNTGELFF. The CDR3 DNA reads TGTGCCAGCAGCAATAGCGGGGGGAACACCGGGGAGCTGTTTTTT.